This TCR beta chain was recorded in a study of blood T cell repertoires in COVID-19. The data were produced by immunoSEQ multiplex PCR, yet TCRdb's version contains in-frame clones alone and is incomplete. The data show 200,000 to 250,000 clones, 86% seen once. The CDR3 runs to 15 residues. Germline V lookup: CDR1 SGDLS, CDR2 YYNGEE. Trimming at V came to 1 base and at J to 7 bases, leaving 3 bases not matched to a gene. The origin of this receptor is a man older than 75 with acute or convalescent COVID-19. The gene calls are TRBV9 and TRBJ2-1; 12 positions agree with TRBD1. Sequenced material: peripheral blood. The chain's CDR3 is CASSVWDRGRNEQFF. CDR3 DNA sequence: TGTGCCAGCAGCGTATGGGACAGGGGGCGAAATGAGCAGTTCTTC. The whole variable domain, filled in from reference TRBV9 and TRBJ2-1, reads DSGVTQTPKHLITATGQRVTLRCSPRSGDLSVYWYQQSLDQGLQFLIQYYNGEERAKGNILERFSAQQFPDLHSELNLSSLELGDSALYFCASSVWDRGRNEQFFGPGTRLTVL.